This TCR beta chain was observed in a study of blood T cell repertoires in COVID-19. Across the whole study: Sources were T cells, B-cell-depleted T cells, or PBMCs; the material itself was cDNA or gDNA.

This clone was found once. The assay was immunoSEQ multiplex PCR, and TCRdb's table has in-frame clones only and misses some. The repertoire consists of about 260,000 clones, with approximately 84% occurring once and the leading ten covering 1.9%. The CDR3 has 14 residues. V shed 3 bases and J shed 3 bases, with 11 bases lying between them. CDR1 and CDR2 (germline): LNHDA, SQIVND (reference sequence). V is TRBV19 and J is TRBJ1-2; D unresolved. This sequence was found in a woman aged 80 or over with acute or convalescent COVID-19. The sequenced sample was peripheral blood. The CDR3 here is CASSIAGFYYGYTF. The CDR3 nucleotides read TGTGCCAGTAGTATCGCGGGGTTCTACTATGGCTACACCTTC. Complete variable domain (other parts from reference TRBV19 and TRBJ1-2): DGGITQSPKYLFRKEGQNVTLSCEQNLNHDAMYWYRQDPGQGLRLIYYSQIVNDFQKGDIAEGYSVSREKKESFPLTVTSAQKNPTAFYLCASSIAGFYYGYTFGSGTRLTVV.